This T cell receptor beta chain originates from a study of OX40 agonist ivuxolimab in advanced cancers. The overall study: Three patients responded partially, comprising one with hepatocellular carcinoma and two with cutaneous melanoma.

Measured with immunoSEQ multiplex PCR; TCRdb has only the in-frame clones, and not every one. The sample holds 55,000 or so clones; 70% to 90% are singletons and the top ten take approximately 15%. The CDR3 has 13 amino acids. The V end lost 6 bases, the J end lost 0 bases, and 6 bases lay between the germline ends. The V gene's germline CDR1 is LNHDA and CDR2 SQIVND (reference sequence). The sequence derives from an adult with an advanced solid tumor such as melanoma, head and neck, liver or kidney cancer. The sequences come from CD4+ or CD8+ T cells sorted from blood, collected in a trial of the OX40 agonist ivuxolimab. The gene calls are TRBV19 and TRBJ1-5; D call uncertain. DNA of the CDR3: TGTGCCAGTAGAAGCTATAGCAATCAGCCCCAGCATTTT. It encodes CASRSYSNQPQHF. Filled out from reference TRBV19 and TRBJ1-5, the complete variable domain reads DGGITQSPKYLFRKEGQNVTLSCEQNLNHDAMYWYRQDPGQGLRLIYYSQIVNDFQKGDIAEGYSVSREKKESFPLTVTSAQKNPTAFYLCASRSYSNQPQHFGDGTRLSIL.